This TCR beta chain was sequenced for a study of T cells expressing NK-cell markers. Of note for this clonotype: The antigen remains undetermined.

General study points: These clonotypes also led the CD3+CD56-NKG2C+ fraction in four donors. HCMV specificity was not established for the expanded NKG2C+ T cell clones.

TCRdb re-called the 5' RACE reads and catalogs CDR3 proteins one per entry, DNA excluded. Its table records over 350,000 distinct CDR3 sequences. This CDR3 spans 12 amino acids. Looked up from germline, CDR1 is SEHNR and CDR2 is FQNEAQ (reference sequence). The sequence was obtained from a woman aged 45-59 years in good health. The sequenced sample consisted of blood T cells: a sorted CD56 or NKG2C T cell subset, CD4+ or CD8+ T cells, or bulk PBMC T cells (not recorded which). The rearrangement uses TRBV7-9 and TRBJ2-1; the D call from TCRdb, TRBD1, cannot be confirmed without DNA. Here the CDR3 reads CASRPDSPGMFF.